One sample yielded the 29 T cell receptor beta chains listed below, sequenced in a study of T cell responses to AZD1222 COVID-19 vaccine. Sequencing was performed with immunoSEQ multiplex PCR; in TCRdb, only in-frame clones are kept and a portion is missing. This sample carries 100,000 to 150,000 clones, around 87% of them seen once, and the ten largest clones take around 9.3%. The sample was peripheral blood, taken on day 0 of AZD1222 vaccination. The receptor source for this set is an adult in good health.

This chain joins TRBV6-6 and TRBJ2-7; D is possibly TRBD2 (5 bases). Trimming removed 4 bases from V and 4 bases from J, with 11 bases in between. This CDR3 region has 13 residues. Germline CDR1 reads MNHNY; CDR2 reads SVGAGI (reference sequence). CDR3 sequence reads: CASSSSTIYEQYF. For the CDR3, the DNA is TGTGCCAGCAGTTCCTCGACTATATACGAGCAGTACTTC.

The gene calls are TRBV5-1 and TRBJ2-7, with D possibly called TRBD1 or TRBD2 (6 bases each). In germline, CDR1 is SGHRS, CDR2 YFSETQ. CDR3 length: 13 amino acids. Trimming pared 0 bases from V and 5 bases from J, leaving 9 bases between. CDR3 loop: CASSLGGGNEQYF. The DNA for the CDR3 is TGCGCCAGCAGCTTGGGAGGGGGGAACGAGCAGTACTTC. The whole variable domain, remainder taken from reference TRBV5-1 and TRBJ2-7, is KAGVTQTPRYLIKTRGQQVTLSCSPISGHRSVSWYQQTPGQGLQFLFEYFSETQRNKGNFPGRFSGRQFSNSRSEMNVSTLELGDSALYLCASSLGGGNEQYFGPGTRLTVT.

This chain joins TRBV14 and TRBJ2-2; D is possibly TRBD2 (6 bases). V shed 0 bases and J shed 6 bases, with 11 bases lying between them. This CDR3 comprises 15 residues. Germline-derived CDR1 and CDR2 are SGHDN and FVKESK. The CDR3 spells CASSQDIGRPGELFF. The CDR3 bases are TGTGCCAGCAGCCAAGACATAGGGAGGCCCGGGGAGCTGTTTTTT.

The chain links TRBV11-2 to TRBJ2-7; unclear D gene. The CDR3 extends over 13 amino acids. Germline V gene sequence: CDR1 SGHAT, CDR2 FQNNGV. With 5 bases removed from V and 1 base from J, the gap between germline ends came to 9 bases. CDR3 amino acids: CASSRVFSYEQYF. The DNA of the CDR3 is TGTGCCAGCAGCCGGGTATTTTCCTACGAGCAGTACTTC. The full variable domain, in which reference TRBV11-2 and TRBJ2-7 provide the parts outside the CDR3, is EAGVAQSPRYKIIEKRQSVAFWCNPISGHATLYWYQQILGQGPKLLIQFQNNGVVDDSQLPKDRFSAERLKGVDSTLKIQPAKLEDSAVYLCASSRVFSYEQYFGPGTRLTVT.

The sample holds a few counts of this clone. This chain connects TRBV4-2 to TRBJ1-1; D not certain. Germline CDR1 and CDR2: LGHNA and YNFKEQ. This CDR3 comprises 15 residues. Trimming took 0 bases from V and 8 from J, leaving 16 bases between them. The CDR3 bases are TGTGCCAGCAGCCAAGAGTCCACGGCTATAGGGGAAGCTTTCTTT. Protein product: CASSQESTAIGEAFF.

The chain combines TRBV24-1 with TRBJ1-1; no definite D call. This CDR3 is built from 12 residues. Germline values: CDR1 KGHDR, CDR2 SFDVKD. Trimming removed 1 base at V and 5 bases at J, with 4 bases between. The CDR3 nucleotides are TGTGCCACCAGTGATTTAGGGACTGAAGCTTTCTTT. Protein: CATSDLGTEAFF.

This chain connects TRBV7-9 to TRBJ2-1; 7 nucleotides agree with TRBD1. CDR1 is SEHNR and CDR2 is FQNEAQ in the germline V gene (reference sequence). The CDR3 sequence is 15 residues long. J was trimmed by 5 bases and V by 4 bases; bases with no gene match: 8. The CDR3 DNA reads TGTGCCAGCAGCTCTTGGACAGGTTCGAACAATGAGCAGTTCTTC. Protein product: CASSSWTGSNNEQFF.

The chain joins TRBV27 to TRBJ1-2, with TRBD1 as a possible D gene (5 bases). Trimming took off 7 bases at V and 6 bases at J, with 18 bases between the two ends. The CDR3 runs 14 residues. Germline CDR1 reads MNHEY; CDR2 reads SMNVEV (reference sequence). The DNA of the CDR3 is TGTGCCAGCACCCCGGCGGGGGACGACCATGGCTACACCTTC. It is translated as CASTPAGDDHGYTF.

This clone has more than one count but fewer than ten. The genes are TRBV28 and TRBJ2-1; D is undetermined. V was trimmed by 2 bases and J by 4 bases, leaving 18 bases between them. Germline V lookup: CDR1 MDHEN, CDR2 SYDVKM. The CDR3 consists of 17 residues. The CDR3 here is CASSLKLRSAAYNEQFF. Written as DNA, the CDR3 is TGTGCCAGCAGTTTAAAGTTGCGGTCTGCTGCTTACAATGAGCAGTTCTTC.

The CDR3 region is CATSRDGSGRGEKLFF. CDR3 bases: TGTGCCACCAGCAGAGATGGGTCAGGGAGAGGTGAAAAACTGTTTTTT. The chain links TRBV15 to TRBJ1-4; D is perhaps TRBD1 (5 bases). The germline V gene has CDR1 LNHNV and CDR2 YYDKDF (reference sequence). The CDR3 covers 16 residues. V was clipped by 0 bases and J by 7 bases, with 15 bases between them.

V usage is TRBV3-1 (or the pseudogene TRBV3-2) and J usage is TRBJ2-1; a weak D match, TRBD2 (6 bases). The V gene lost 5 bases and the J gene lost 0 bases, with 11 bases spanning the gap. The germline gives CDR1 LGHDT, CDR2 YNNKEL (reference sequence). This CDR3 comprises 15 residues. The CDR3 coding sequence is TGTGCCAGCAGCGAACTAGCAGTCTCCTACAATGAGCAGTTCTTC. Translating gives CASSELAVSYNEQFF.

This chain connects TRBV28 to TRBJ1-5; possibly TRBD1 for D (5 bases). CDR1 is MDHEN, CDR2 SYDVKM, per germline. V was pared by 6 bases and J by 1 base, with 16 bases between. This CDR3 is 16 amino acids long. CDR3 amino acids: CASRPSGDGSNQPQHF. CDR3 DNA: TGTGCCAGCAGGCCGTCGGGGGACGGAAGCAATCAGCCCCAGCATTTT.

The rearrangement joins TRBV6-1 to TRBJ1-6; TRBD1 agrees at 10 bases. CDR3 size: 17 residues. CDR1 is MNHNS, CDR2 SASEGT, per germline. The J segment lost 7 bases and the V segment lost 3 bases, leaving 9 bases of the junction unmatched. The chain's CDR3 is CASSDPTGGSWNSPLHF. DNA for the CDR3: TGTGCCAGCAGTGACCCGACAGGGGGCAGTTGGAATTCACCCCTCCACTTT.

The chain joins TRBV3-1 (or the pseudogene TRBV3-2) to TRBJ2-1, with D hard to call. Germline V gene sequence: CDR1 LGHDT, CDR2 YNNKEL (reference sequence). V was cut by 0 bases and J by 3 bases, with 6 bases left in between. The CDR3 length is 14 residues. The CDR3: CASSQDAVYNEQFF. In DNA, the CDR3 is TGTGCCAGCAGCCAAGACGCAGTCTACAATGAGCAGTTCTTC.

The rearrangement joins TRBV7-3 to TRBJ2-1; D is perhaps TRBD1 (8 bases). The CDR3 runs 16 residues. Trimming removed 5 bases from V and 8 bases from J, with 22 bases in between. Germline CDR1 SGHTA, CDR2 FQGTGA. CDR3 sequence (DNA): TGTGCCAGCAGCATGGCGGGGGACAGGCCTTCGGATGAGCAGTTCTTC. This encodes CASSMAGDRPSDEQFF.

This clone has just one count. The chain employs TRBV18 and TRBJ1-1; tentatively, D is TRBD1 (5 bases). This CDR3 region has 15 residues. V was shortened by 1 base and J by 0 bases, with 9 bases between the two germline ends. Per the germline V gene, CDR1 is KGHSH and CDR2 is LQKENI. CDR3 in amino acids: CASSPQGSMNTEAFF. Written as DNA, the CDR3 is TGTGCCAGCTCACCACAGGGGTCAATGAACACTGAAGCTTTCTTT.

The gene calls are TRBV18 and TRBJ1-3; D gene uncertain. Germline-derived CDR1 and CDR2 are KGHSH and LQKENI. The ends were cut back, 0 bases at V and 0 bases at J, with 12 bases in the middle. The CDR3 runs to 17 residues. CDR3 in amino acids: CASSPPYGRSSGNTIYF. CDR3 sequence (DNA): TGTGCCAGCTCACCACCGTATGGCCGCTCCTCTGGAAACACCATATATTTT.

In nucleotides, the CDR3 is TGTGCCAGCAGTGAAAGAAGACAGGGGGCAGGCGGCTACACCTTC. Translating gives CASSERRQGAGGYTF. V and J are TRBV6-1 and TRBJ1-2, with TRBD1 identical over 10 bases. Per germline, CDR1 MNHNS and CDR2 SASEGT. This CDR3 has 15 residues. V lost 2 bases and J lost 8; bases outside the gene matches: 8.

V gene TRBV11-2 combines with J gene TRBJ2-5, with D perhaps TRBD1 (7 bases). This CDR3 spans 17 amino acids. Germline V gene lookup returns CDR1 SGHAT and CDR2 FQNNGV. Between the trimmed V and J ends, which lost 7 bases and 5 bases, there was a span of 26 bases. In DNA, the CDR3 is TGTGCCAGCACAGCTTACCCAGACGGGGCAGGGGGGGAGACCCAGTACTTC. Amino acids: CASTAYPDGAGGETQYF.

This chain uses TRBV7-3 with TRBJ2-1, with D unclear. The CDR3 spans 14 residues. Germline V CDR1 and CDR2: SGHTA, FQGTGA. V dropped 5 bases and J dropped 2 bases, with 10 bases sitting between them. In DNA form, the CDR3 reads TGTGCCAGCAGCCCTGGTCCGGCCTACAATGAGCAGTTCTTC. Translating gives CASSPGPAYNEQFF.

This clone came up once. The V gene is TRBV2, the J gene TRBJ2-1; D tentatively reads TRBD1 or TRBD2 (6 bases each). Trimming pared 8 bases from V and 9 bases from J, leaving 11 bases between. Germline V gene lookup returns CDR1 SNHLY and CDR2 FYNNEI. This CDR3 comprises 11 residues. The CDR3, as DNA: TGTGCCAGCGTCGAGGGGGGTGAGCAGTTCTTC. The encoded protein is CASVEGGEQFF.

The chain has TRBV19 and TRBJ2-2; D gene unclear. CDR3 length: 15 amino acids. CDR1 is LNHDA and CDR2 is SQIVND in the germline V gene (reference sequence). Trimming removed 2 bases from V and 0 bases from J, with 7 bases in between. In nucleotides, the CDR3 is TGTGCCAGTAGTATACCGGGTGCGAACACCGGGGAGCTGTTTTTT. Encoded protein: CASSIPGANTGELFF.

The rearrangement joins TRBV2 to TRBJ1-4; D unresolved. The V gene's germline CDR1 is SNHLY and CDR2 FYNNEI. Trimming took off 6 bases at V and 0 bases at J, with 8 bases between the two ends. The CDR3 totals 14 residues. The CDR3 here is CASSYSATNEKLFF. CDR3 DNA sequence: TGTGCCAGCAGCTACAGCGCAACTAATGAAAAACTGTTTTTT.

The chain combines TRBV11-3 with TRBJ2-1; D remains ambiguous. Trimming stripped 5 bases from V and 4 bases from J, with 12 bases between. CDR1 and CDR2 (germline): SGHNT, YENEEA. This CDR3 contains 14 residues. CDR3 DNA: TGTGCCAGCAGCCCCGGGCCTTCATACAATGAGCAGTTCTTC. Translated: CASSPGPSYNEQFF.

CDR3 nucleotides: TGTGCCAGCAGTGGGAGGGGAAAGGACACTGAAGCTTTCTTT. This sequence encodes CASSGRGKDTEAFF. The chain links TRBV11-2 to TRBJ1-1; D possibly corresponds to TRBD1 (5 bases). Trimming left V 6 bases short and J 3 bases short, with 14 bases between. CDR1 is SGHAT and CDR2 is FQNNGV in the germline V gene. The CDR3 covers 14 residues. The variable domain in full, completed from reference TRBV11-2 and TRBJ1-1, reads EAGVAQSPRYKIIEKRQSVAFWCNPISGHATLYWYQQILGQGPKLLIQFQNNGVVDDSQLPKDRFSAERLKGVDSTLKIQPAKLEDSAVYLCASSGRGKDTEAFFGQGTRLTVV.

The chain joins TRBV30 to TRBJ2-2; TRBD2 is a possible D gene (7 bases). The CDR3 loop spans 15 amino acids. The germline gives CDR1 GTSNPN, CDR2 SVGIG (reference sequence). V was cut by 3 bases and J by 2 bases, with 13 bases left in between. DNA for the CDR3: TGTGCCTGGAGGCTTGCGGGGGCCAACACCGGGGAGCTGTTTTTT. This gives the protein CAWRLAGANTGELFF.

This chain joins TRBV25-1 and TRBJ2-5; no reliable D call. Germline CDR1 MGHDK, CDR2 SYGVNS. The CDR3 spans 11 residues. Deletions cut 6 bases from V and 0 bases from J, with 2 bases between. CDR3 loop: CASRDQETQYF. The CDR3 nucleotides are TGTGCCAGCAGGGACCAAGAGACCCAGTACTTC.

The chain combines TRBV9 with TRBJ1-1; 7 bases are shared with TRBD1. The CDR3 runs 14 residues. V lost 3 bases, J lost 1 base, and 3 bases stayed unmatched. Germline V CDR1 and CDR2: SGDLS, YYNGEE. The DNA of the CDR3 is TGTGCCAGCAGCGAACAGGGGCAGAACACTGAAGCTTTCTTT. This sequence encodes CASSEQGQNTEAFF. The full variable domain, its missing parts supplied by reference TRBV9 and TRBJ1-1, is DSGVTQTPKHLITATGQRVTLRCSPRSGDLSVYWYQQSLDQGLQFLIQYYNGEERAKGNILERFSAQQFPDLHSELNLSSLELGDSALYFCASSEQGQNTEAFFGQGTRLTVV.

This clone counts as medium-sized. V gene TRBV29-1 combines with J gene TRBJ2-3, with D unclear. The germline V gene has CDR1 SQVTM and CDR2 ANQGSEA. Between the trimmed V and J ends, which lost 5 bases and 13 bases, there was a span of 13 bases. The CDR3 has 10 amino acids. The chain's CDR3 is CSVLVRKKYF. The DNA of the CDR3 is TGCAGCGTTTTAGTGCGGAAGAAGTATTTT.